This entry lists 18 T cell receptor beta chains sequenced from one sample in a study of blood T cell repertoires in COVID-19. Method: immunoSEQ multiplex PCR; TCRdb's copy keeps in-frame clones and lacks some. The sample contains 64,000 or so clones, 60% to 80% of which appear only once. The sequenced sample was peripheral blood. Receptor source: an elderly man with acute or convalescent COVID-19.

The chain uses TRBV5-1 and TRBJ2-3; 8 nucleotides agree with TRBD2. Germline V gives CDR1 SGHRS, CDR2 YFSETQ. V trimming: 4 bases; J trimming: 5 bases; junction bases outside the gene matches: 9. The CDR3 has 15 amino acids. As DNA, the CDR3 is TGCGCCAGCAGCCCGGGAGGGGGGCCCGAAGATACGCAGTATTTT. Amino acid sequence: CASSPGGGPEDTQYF. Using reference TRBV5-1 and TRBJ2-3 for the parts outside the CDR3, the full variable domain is KAGVTQTPRYLIKTRGQQVTLSCSPISGHRSVSWYQQTPGQGLQFLFEYFSETQRNKGNFPGRFSGRQFSNSRSEMNVSTLELGDSALYLCASSPGGGPEDTQYFGPGTRLTVL.

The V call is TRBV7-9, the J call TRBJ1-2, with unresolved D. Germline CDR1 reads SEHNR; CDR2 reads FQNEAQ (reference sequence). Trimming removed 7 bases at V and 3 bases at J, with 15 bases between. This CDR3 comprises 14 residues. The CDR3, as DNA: TGTGCCAGCACCCCTAATCCGATACACTATGGCTACACCTTC. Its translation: CASTPNPIHYGYTF. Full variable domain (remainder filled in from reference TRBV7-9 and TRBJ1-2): DTGVSQNPRHKITKRGQNVTFRCDPISEHNRLYWYRQTLGQGPEFLTYFQNEAQLEKSRLLSDRFSAERPKGSFSTLEIQRTEQGDSAMYLCASTPNPIHYGYTFGSGTRLTVV.

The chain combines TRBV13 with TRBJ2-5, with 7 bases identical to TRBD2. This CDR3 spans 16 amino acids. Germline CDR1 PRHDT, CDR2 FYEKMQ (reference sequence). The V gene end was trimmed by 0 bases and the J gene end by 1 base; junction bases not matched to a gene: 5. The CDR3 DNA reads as TGTGCCAGCAGCTTAGGCGGGGCTAGCGGCCAAGAGACCCAGTACTTC. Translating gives CASSLGGASGQETQYF.

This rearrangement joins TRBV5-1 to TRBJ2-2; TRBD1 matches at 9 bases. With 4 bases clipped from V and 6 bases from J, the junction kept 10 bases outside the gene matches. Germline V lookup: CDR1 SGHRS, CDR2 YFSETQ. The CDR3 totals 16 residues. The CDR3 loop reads CASSRVRTGEAGELFF. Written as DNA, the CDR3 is TGCGCCAGCAGCCGTGTTCGGACAGGGGAGGCCGGGGAGCTGTTTTTT.

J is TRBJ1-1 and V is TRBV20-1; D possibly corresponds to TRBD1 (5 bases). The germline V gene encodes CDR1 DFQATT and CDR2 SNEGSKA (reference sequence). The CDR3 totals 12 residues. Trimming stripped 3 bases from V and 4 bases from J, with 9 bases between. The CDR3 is CSASLGGTEAFF. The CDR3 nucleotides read TGCAGTGCTAGTTTGGGGGGCACTGAAGCTTTCTTT.

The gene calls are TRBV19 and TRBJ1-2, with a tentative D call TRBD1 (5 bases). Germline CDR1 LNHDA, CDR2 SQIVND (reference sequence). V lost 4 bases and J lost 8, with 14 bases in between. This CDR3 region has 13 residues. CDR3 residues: CASSTPQGRGYTF. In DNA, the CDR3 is TGTGCCAGTAGTACGCCCCAGGGCCGGGGCTACACCTTC.

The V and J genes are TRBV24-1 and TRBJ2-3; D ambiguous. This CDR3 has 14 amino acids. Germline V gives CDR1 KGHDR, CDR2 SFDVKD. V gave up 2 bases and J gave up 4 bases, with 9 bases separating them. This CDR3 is CATSDSLVADTQYF. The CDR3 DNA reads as TGTGCCACCAGTGATTCCCTCGTAGCAGATACGCAGTATTTT.

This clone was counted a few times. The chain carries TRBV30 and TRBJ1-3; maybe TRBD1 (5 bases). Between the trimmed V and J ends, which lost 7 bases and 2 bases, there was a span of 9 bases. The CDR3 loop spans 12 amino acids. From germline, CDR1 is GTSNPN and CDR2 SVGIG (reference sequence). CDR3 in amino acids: CAFDSAGNTIYF. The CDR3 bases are TGTGCCTTTGACAGCGCTGGAAACACCATATATTTT.

This chain's CDR3 is CASSQGQAGVAFF. The CDR3 DNA reads as TGTGCCAGCAGCCAAGGGCAGGCGGGGGTAGCTTTCTTT. The chain couples TRBV3-1 (or the pseudogene TRBV3-2) to TRBJ1-1; TRBD1 is a possible D gene (5 bases). CDR3 size: 13 residues. CDR1 is LGHDT, CDR2 YNNKEL, per germline (reference sequence). V was trimmed by 1 base and J by 10 bases, leaving 13 bases between them.

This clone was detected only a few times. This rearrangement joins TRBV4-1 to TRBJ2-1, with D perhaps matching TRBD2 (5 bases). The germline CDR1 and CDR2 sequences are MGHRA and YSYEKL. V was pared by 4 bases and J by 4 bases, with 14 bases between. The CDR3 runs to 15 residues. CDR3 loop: CASSLGSDRYNEQFF. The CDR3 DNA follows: TGCGCCAGCAGCCTAGGTAGCGATAGGTACAATGAGCAGTTCTTC.

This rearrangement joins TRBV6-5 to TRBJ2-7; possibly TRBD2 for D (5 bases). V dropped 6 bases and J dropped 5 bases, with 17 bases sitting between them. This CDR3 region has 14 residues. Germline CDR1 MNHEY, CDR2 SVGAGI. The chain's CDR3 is CASSRLQGVHEQYF. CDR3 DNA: TGTGCCAGCAGCCGACTACAAGGCGTCCACGAGCAGTACTTC.

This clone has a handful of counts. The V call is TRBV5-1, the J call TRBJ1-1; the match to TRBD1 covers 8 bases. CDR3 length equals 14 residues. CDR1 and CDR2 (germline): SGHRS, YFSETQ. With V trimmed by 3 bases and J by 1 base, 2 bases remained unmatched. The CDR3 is CASSSGTGNTEAFF. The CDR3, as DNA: TGCGCCAGCAGCTCCGGGACAGGGAACACTGAAGCTTTCTTT.

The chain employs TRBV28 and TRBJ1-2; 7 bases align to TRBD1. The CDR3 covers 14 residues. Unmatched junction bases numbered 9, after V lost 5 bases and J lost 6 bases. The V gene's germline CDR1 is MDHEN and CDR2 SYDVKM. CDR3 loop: CASSPRTGYDGYTF. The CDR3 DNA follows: TGTGCCAGCAGTCCCAGGACAGGTTACGATGGCTACACCTTC.

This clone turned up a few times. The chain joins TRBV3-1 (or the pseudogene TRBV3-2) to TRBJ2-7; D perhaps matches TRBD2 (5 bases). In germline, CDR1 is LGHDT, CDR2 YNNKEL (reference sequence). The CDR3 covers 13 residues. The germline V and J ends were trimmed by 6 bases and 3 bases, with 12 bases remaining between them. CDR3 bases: TGTGCCAGCAGTCCTACGGACTTCTACGAGCAGTACTTC. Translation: CASSPTDFYEQYF.

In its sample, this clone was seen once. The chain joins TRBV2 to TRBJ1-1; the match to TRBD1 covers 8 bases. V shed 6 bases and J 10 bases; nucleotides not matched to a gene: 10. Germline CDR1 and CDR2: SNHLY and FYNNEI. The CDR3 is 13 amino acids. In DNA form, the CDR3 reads TGTGCCAGCAGCGCCGACAGGGGTGGTTTAGCTTTCTTT. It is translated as CASSADRGGLAFF.

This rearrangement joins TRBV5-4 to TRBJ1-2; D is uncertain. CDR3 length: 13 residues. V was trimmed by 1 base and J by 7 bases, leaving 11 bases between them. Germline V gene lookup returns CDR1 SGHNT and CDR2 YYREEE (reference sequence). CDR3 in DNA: TGTGCCAGCAGCTTGAGTCCCACGGGTGGCTACACCTTC. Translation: CASSLSPTGGYTF.

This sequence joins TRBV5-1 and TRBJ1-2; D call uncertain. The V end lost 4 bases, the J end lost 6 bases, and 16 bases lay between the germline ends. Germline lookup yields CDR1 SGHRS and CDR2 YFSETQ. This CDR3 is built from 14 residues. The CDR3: CASSTQTLSDGYTF. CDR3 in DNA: TGCGCCAGCAGCACCCAGACACTTTCGGATGGCTACACCTTC. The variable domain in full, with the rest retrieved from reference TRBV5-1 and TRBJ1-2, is KAGVTQTPRYLIKTRGQQVTLSCSPISGHRSVSWYQQTPGQGLQFLFEYFSETQRNKGNFPGRFSGRQFSNSRSEMNVSTLELGDSALYLCASSTQTLSDGYTFGSGTRLTVV.

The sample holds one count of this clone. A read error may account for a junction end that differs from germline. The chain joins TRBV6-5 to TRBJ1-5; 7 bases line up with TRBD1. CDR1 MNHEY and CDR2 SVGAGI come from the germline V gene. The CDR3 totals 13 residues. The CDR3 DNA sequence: TGTGCCACCCGGGACAGATACAATCAGTCCCAGCATTTT. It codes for CATRDRYNQSQHF.